A selection of T cell receptor beta chains follows, all from one sample in a study of cytomegalovirus exposure and HLA in healthy donors. This table comes from immunoSEQ multiplex PCR, and its TCRdb copy is limited to in-frame clones, with some not included. The sample shows roughly 67,000 clones, about 89% of them seen only once. Specimen: PBMCs. These receptors originate from a man between 18 and 29 years old in good health and CMV-seronegative. Both conserved end residues are part of each CDR3. The order of the fields is V gene, J gene, D gene, clone size, CDR3 protein, CDR3 DNA. The D gene is left open where the match is weak. Size tells how often a clone was seen (once, few, many) or the class of an expanded clone, and some rows leave it out.

V gene: TRBV30
J gene: TRBJ1-2
D gene: -
clone size: -
CDR3 protein: CAWNRGANYGYTF
CDR3 DNA: TGTGCCTGGAACCGGGGGGCAAACTATGGCTACACCTTC

V gene: TRBV7-2
J gene: TRBJ2-3
D gene: -
clone size: -
CDR3 protein: CASSLRLSSATTDTQYF
CDR3 DNA: TGTGCCAGCAGCTTAAGATTGTCTAGCGCAACCACAGATACGCAGTATTTT

V gene: TRBV30
J gene: TRBJ2-3
D gene: TRBD2
clone size: -
CDR3 protein: CAWPSGDTQYF
CDR3 DNA: TGTGCCTGGCCTAGCGGAGATACGCAGTATTTT

V gene: TRBV2
J gene: TRBJ2-7
D gene: -
clone size: -
CDR3 protein: CASSEAGRGRDEQYF
CDR3 DNA: TGTGCCAGCAGTGAAGCCGGGCGGGGCCGGGACGAGCAGTACTTC

V gene: TRBV4-2
J gene: TRBJ2-6
D gene: -
clone size: few
CDR3 protein: CASSQERDSGANVLTF
CDR3 DNA: TGTGCCAGCAGCCAAGAGAGGGACTCTGGGGCCAACGTCCTGACTTTC

V gene: TRBV4-3
J gene: TRBJ1-2
D gene: TRBD1
clone size: -
CDR3 protein: CASSQVAGKRTGLIIDYGYTF
CDR3 DNA: TGCGCCAGCAGCCAAGTCGCTGGTAAAAGGACAGGCCTCATTATAGACTATGGCTACACCTTC

V gene: TRBV28
J gene: TRBJ1-1
D gene: -
clone size: -
CDR3 protein: CASIQHSSREAFF
CDR3 DNA: TGTGCCAGCATTCAGCATTCTTCGAGGGAAGCTTTCTTT

V gene: TRBV7-2
J gene: TRBJ2-1
D gene: TRBD1
clone size: once
CDR3 protein: CASTPGQTYNEQFF
CDR3 DNA: TGTGCCAGCACTCCGGGACAGACCTACAATGAGCAGTTCTTC

V gene: TRBV19
J gene: TRBJ2-7
D gene: TRBD1
clone size: -
CDR3 protein: CASRIGTGFHEQYF
CDR3 DNA: TGTGCCAGTAGGATCGGGACAGGGTTCCACGAGCAGTACTTC

V gene: TRBV5-1
J gene: TRBJ2-3
D gene: -
clone size: few
CDR3 protein: CASRLGQSTDTQYF
CDR3 DNA: TGCGCCAGCAGGCTAGGACAGAGCACAGATACGCAGTATTTT

V gene: TRBV5-5
J gene: TRBJ2-1
D gene: TRBD1
clone size: -
CDR3 protein: CASSLGQGYNEQFF
CDR3 DNA: TGTGCCAGCAGCTTGGGACAGGGGTACAATGAGCAGTTCTTC

V gene: TRBV7-9
J gene: TRBJ2-5
D gene: -
clone size: -
CDR3 protein: CASSIQGSSQETQYF
CDR3 DNA: TGTGCCAGCAGCATACAGGGTTCATCTCAAGAGACCCAGTACTTC

V gene: TRBV6-6
J gene: TRBJ2-3
D gene: -
clone size: once
CDR3 protein: CASSYGASTDTQYF
CDR3 DNA: TGTGCCAGCAGTTACGGAGCTAGCACAGATACGCAGTATTTT

V gene: TRBV29-1
J gene: TRBJ1-1
D gene: TRBD1
clone size: -
CDR3 protein: CSVFLGGQGAEAFF
CDR3 DNA: TGCAGCGTTTTCCTAGGGGGACAGGGGGCTGAAGCTTTCTTT

V gene: TRBV5-3
J gene: TRBJ2-6
D gene: -
clone size: -
CDR3 protein: CARSLAGIRANVLTF
CDR3 DNA: TGTGCCAGAAGCTTGGCAGGGATACGAGCCAACGTCCTGACTTTC

V gene: TRBV19
J gene: TRBJ1-1
D gene: TRBD1
clone size: -
CDR3 protein: CATKTGFRFTEAFF
CDR3 DNA: TGTGCCACTAAGACAGGGTTTCGTTTCACTGAAGCTTTCTTT

V gene: TRBV5-4
J gene: TRBJ2-7
D gene: -
clone size: few
CDR3 protein: CASSPGSYEQYF
CDR3 DNA: TGTGCCAGCAGCCCGGGCTCCTACGAGCAGTACTTC

V gene: TRBV7-9
J gene: TRBJ1-4
D gene: -
clone size: -
CDR3 protein: CASSRSREKLFF
CDR3 DNA: TGTGCCAGCAGCCGCTCGCGGGAAAAACTGTTTTTT

V gene: TRBV7-6
J gene: TRBJ1-1
D gene: -
clone size: -
CDR3 protein: CASSLGAGKGLNTEAFF
CDR3 DNA: TGTGCCAGCAGCTTAGGGGCGGGGAAGGGTCTGAACACTGAAGCTTTCTTT

V gene: TRBV30
J gene: TRBJ1-3
D gene: -
clone size: -
CDR3 protein: CAWMSSLGNTIYF
CDR3 DNA: TGTGCCTGGATGTCTTCCCTTGGAAACACCATATATTTT

V gene: TRBV4-3
J gene: TRBJ2-1
D gene: TRBD2
clone size: -
CDR3 protein: CASSQGGGLAAYNEQFF
CDR3 DNA: TGCGCCAGCAGCCAAGGGGGGGGACTAGCGGCCTACAATGAGCAGTTCTTC

V gene: TRBV5-1
J gene: TRBJ2-1
D gene: TRBD1
clone size: -
CDR3 protein: CASSNTDRGMNEQFF
CDR3 DNA: TGCGCCAGCAGCAATACCGACAGGGGTATGAATGAGCAGTTCTTC

V gene: TRBV30
J gene: TRBJ1-3
D gene: TRBD1
clone size: -
CDR3 protein: CAWSPGQGWGNTIYF
CDR3 DNA: TGTGCCTGGAGTCCGGGACAGGGGTGGGGAAACACCATATATTTT

V gene: TRBV7-9
J gene: TRBJ1-2
D gene: TRBD1
clone size: -
CDR3 protein: CASSHHGTGVWVNYGYTF
CDR3 DNA: TGTGCCAGCAGCCACCACGGGACAGGAGTTTGGGTGAACTATGGCTACACCTTC

V gene: TRBV7-9
J gene: TRBJ2-7
D gene: TRBD1
clone size: -
CDR3 protein: CASSPSGQRIYEQYF
CDR3 DNA: TGTGCCAGCAGCCCGTCGGGACAGAGAATCTACGAGCAGTACTTC

V gene: TRBV6-5
J gene: TRBJ1-1
D gene: TRBD1
clone size: -
CDR3 protein: CASSPGGVSTEAFF
CDR3 DNA: TGTGCCAGCAGTCCAGGGGGCGTAAGCACTGAAGCTTTCTTT

V gene: TRBV5-8
J gene: TRBJ2-1
D gene: -
clone size: -
CDR3 protein: CASSQGTSSSYNEQFF
CDR3 DNA: TGTGCCAGCAGCCAGGGGACGTCGAGCTCCTACAATGAGCAGTTCTTC

V gene: TRBV5-6
J gene: TRBJ2-7
D gene: -
clone size: -
CDR3 protein: CASSLRGYSSYEQYF
CDR3 DNA: TGTGCCAGCAGCTTAAGGGGCTACAGCTCCTACGAGCAGTACTTC

V gene: TRBV7-6
J gene: TRBJ2-5
D gene: -
clone size: -
CDR3 protein: CASSHPGRGSQETQYF
CDR3 DNA: TGTGCCAGCAGCCATCCTGGAAGGGGTAGCCAAGAGACCCAGTACTTC

V gene: TRBV7-2
J gene: TRBJ2-7
D gene: -
clone size: -
CDR3 protein: CASSFNYEQYF
CDR3 DNA: TGTGCCAGCAGCTTCAACTACGAGCAGTACTTC

V gene: TRBV16
J gene: TRBJ1-5
D gene: -
clone size: -
CDR3 protein: CASSLMRDQPQHF
CDR3 DNA: TGTGCCAGCAGCCTGATGAGGGATCAGCCCCAGCATTTT

V gene: TRBV5-4
J gene: TRBJ2-3
D gene: TRBD2
clone size: -
CDR3 protein: CASSPKRRNGRVADTQYF
CDR3 DNA: TGTGCCAGCAGCCCTAAACGTCGGAACGGGAGGGTTGCAGATACGCAGTATTTT

V gene: TRBV30
J gene: TRBJ2-3
D gene: -
clone size: -
CDR3 protein: CAWSISWLSENTQYF
CDR3 DNA: TGTGCCTGGAGTATCTCGTGGCTTTCAGAAAATACGCAGTATTTT